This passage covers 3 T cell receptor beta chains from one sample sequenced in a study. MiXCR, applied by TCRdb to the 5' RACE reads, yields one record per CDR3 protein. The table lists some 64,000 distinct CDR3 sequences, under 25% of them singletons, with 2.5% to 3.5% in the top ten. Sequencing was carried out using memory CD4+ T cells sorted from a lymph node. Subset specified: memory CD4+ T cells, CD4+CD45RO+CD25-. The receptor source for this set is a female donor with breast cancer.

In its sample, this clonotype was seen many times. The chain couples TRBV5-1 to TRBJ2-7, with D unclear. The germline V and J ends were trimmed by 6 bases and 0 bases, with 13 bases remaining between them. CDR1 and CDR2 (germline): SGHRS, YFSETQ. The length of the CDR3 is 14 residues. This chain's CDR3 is CASKFGLSSYEQYF. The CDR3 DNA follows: TGCGCCAGCAAATTCGGCCTTAGCTCCTACGAGCAGTACTTC.

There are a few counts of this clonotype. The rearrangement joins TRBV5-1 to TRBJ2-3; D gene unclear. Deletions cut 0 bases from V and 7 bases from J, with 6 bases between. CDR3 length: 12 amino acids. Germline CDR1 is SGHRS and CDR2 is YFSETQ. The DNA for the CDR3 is TGCGCCAGCAGCTTGGACTACAATACGCAGTATTTT. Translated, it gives CASSLDYNTQYF.

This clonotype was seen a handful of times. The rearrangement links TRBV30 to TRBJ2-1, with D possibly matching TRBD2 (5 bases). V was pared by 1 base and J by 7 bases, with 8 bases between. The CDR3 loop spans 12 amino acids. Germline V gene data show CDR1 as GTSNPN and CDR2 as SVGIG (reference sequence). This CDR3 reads CAWSARGNEQFF. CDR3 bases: TGTGCCTGGAGTGCACGGGGTAATGAGCAGTTCTTC.